There are a few counts of the clone carrying this T cell receptor beta chain. The entry originates in a study of blood T cell repertoires in COVID-19. V was shortened by 8 bases and J by 0 bases, with 8 bases between the two germline ends. The CDR3 consists of 12 residues. The germline gives CDR1 WSHSY, CDR2 SAAADI. Clones were read by immunoSEQ multiplex PCR, and TCRdb kept only the in-frame ones, dropping some. The sample gives over 150,000 clones, approximately 80% of which show up once; 7.5% to 10% is in the top ten. The material sequenced was peripheral blood. The sequence was collected from a woman older than 75 with COVID-19, enrolled during active disease. The rearrangement joins TRBV10-2 to TRBJ2-7, with D tentatively TRBD2 (5 bases). CDR3 DNA: TGCGCCAGCGGGAGATCCTCCTACGAGCAGTACTTC. Its protein is CASGRSSYEQYF.